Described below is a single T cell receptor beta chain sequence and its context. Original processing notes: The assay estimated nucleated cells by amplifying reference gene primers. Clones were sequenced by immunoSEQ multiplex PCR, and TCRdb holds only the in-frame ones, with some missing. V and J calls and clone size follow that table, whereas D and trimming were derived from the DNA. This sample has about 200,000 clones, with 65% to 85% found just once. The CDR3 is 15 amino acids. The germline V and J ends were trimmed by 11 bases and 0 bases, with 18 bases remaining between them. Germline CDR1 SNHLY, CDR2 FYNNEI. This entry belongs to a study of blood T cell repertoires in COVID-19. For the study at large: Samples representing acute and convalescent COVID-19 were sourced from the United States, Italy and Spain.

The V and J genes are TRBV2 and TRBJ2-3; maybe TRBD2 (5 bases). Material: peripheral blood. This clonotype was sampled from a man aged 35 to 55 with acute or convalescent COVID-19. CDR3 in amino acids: CASRRRRASTDTQYF. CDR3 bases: TGTGCCTCAAGGCGGAGGCGGGCCAGCACAGATACGCAGTATTTT.